This TCR beta chain was obtained from a study of T cell repertoires in cytomegalovirus infection. Study in general: Well-studied HLA-B-restricted epitopes and recently identified HLA-C-restricted epitopes of CMV were both used in the study. Shared public TCR beta signatures pointed to both CMV infection and a matching HLA type.

There are a few counts of this clonotype. Its antigen is unidentified. Study-wide results and limits: Carriers of CMV and the relevant HLA type were discriminated by public TCR beta frequency.

One entry per CDR3 protein results from TCRdb running MiXCR on the reads. The sample shows roughly 500,000 distinct CDR3 sequences, 30% to 40% of them seen only once. With 2 bases removed from V and 3 bases from J, the gap between germline ends came to 6 bases. The CDR3 length is 13 residues. Germline CDR1 MNHEY, CDR2 SMNVEV (reference sequence). This TCR came from a human donor in good health (CMV status not recorded). Some clones in this sample may be carry-over from other donors' samples. This sequence joins TRBV27 and TRBJ2-3; D not resolved. Sequencing was performed on cultured PBMCs, taken from culture after CMV antigen stimulation. For the CDR3, the DNA is TGTGCCAGCAGTTTACGGCTGACAGATACGCAGTATTTT. It is translated as CASSLRLTDTQYF.